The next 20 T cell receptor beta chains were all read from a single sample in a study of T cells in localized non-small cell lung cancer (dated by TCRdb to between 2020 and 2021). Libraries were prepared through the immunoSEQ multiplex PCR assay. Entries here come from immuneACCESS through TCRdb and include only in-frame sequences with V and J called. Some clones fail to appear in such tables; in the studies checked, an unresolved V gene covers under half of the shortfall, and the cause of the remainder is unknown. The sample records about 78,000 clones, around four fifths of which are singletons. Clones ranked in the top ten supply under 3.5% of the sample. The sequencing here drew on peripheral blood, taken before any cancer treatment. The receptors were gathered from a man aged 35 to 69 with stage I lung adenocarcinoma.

The CDR3 region is CASGSLAYNEQFF. The CDR3 DNA reads as TGTGCTAGTGGTTCCCTCGCCTACAATGAGCAGTTCTTC. The rearrangement links TRBV12-5 to TRBJ2-1; D ambiguous. The CDR3 has 13 amino acids. The germline gives CDR1 LGHNT, CDR2 FRNRAP. The V gene lost 4 bases and the J gene lost 2 bases, with 6 bases spanning the gap.

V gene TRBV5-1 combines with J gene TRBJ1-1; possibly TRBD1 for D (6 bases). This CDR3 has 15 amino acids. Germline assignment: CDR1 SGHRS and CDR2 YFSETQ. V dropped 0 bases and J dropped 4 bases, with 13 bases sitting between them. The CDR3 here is CASSLVAGAGTEAFF. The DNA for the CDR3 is TGCGCCAGCAGCTTGGTGGCAGGGGCAGGCACTGAAGCTTTCTTT.

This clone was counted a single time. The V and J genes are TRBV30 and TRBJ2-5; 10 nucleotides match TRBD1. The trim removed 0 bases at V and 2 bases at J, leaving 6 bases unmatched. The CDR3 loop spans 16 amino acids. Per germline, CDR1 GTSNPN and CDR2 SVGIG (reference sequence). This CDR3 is CAWSVTTGGRQETQYF. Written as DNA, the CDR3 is TGTGCCTGGAGTGTTACGACAGGGGGCCGGCAAGAGACCCAGTACTTC.

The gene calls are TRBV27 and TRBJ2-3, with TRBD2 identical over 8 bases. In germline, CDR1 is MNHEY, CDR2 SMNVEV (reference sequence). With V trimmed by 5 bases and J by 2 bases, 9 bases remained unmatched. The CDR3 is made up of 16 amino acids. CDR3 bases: TGTGCCAGCAGTACGATAGCGGGGATTTCCACAGATACGCAGTATTTT. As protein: CASSTIAGISTDTQYF.

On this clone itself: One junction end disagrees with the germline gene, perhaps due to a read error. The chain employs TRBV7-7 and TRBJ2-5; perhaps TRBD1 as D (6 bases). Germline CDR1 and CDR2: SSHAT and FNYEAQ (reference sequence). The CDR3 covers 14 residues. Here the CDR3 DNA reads TGTGCTAGCAGCCTGACAGGCGAGATAGAGACCCAGTACTTC. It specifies CASSLTGEIETQYF.

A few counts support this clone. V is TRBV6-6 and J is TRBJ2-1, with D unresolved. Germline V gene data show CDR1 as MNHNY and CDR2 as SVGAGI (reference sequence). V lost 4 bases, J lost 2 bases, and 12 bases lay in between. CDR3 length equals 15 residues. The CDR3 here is CASSSPSLAYNEQFF. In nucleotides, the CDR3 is TGTGCCAGCAGTTCCCCAAGTTTAGCCTACAATGAGCAGTTCTTC.

The CDR3 loop is CASRHQETQYF. The CDR3 DNA follows: TGTGCCAGCAGGCATCAAGAGACCCAGTACTTC. This chain uses TRBV27 with TRBJ2-5; no reliable D call. V lost 6 bases, J lost 2 bases, and 4 bases lay in between. The length of the CDR3 is 11 residues. Germline CDR1 and CDR2: MNHEY and SMNVEV (reference sequence).

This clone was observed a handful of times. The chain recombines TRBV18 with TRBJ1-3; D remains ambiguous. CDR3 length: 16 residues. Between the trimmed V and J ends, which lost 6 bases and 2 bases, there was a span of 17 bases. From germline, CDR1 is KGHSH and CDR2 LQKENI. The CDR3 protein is CASSAYPARAGNTIYF. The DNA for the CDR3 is TGTGCCAGCTCTGCCTACCCCGCGCGTGCTGGAAACACCATATATTTT.

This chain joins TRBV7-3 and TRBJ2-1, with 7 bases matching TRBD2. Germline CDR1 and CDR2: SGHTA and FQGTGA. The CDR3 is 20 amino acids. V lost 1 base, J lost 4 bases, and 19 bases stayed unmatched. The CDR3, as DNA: TGTGCCAGCAGCTTAAATTCGCCCGGTCTAGCGGAGACCTTATACAATGAGCAGTTCTTC. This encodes CASSLNSPGLAETLYNEQFF.

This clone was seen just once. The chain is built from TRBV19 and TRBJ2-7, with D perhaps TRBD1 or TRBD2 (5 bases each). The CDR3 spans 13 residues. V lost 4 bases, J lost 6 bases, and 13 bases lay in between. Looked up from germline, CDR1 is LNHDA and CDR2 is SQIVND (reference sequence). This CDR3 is CASSTGPVSEQYF. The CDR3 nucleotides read TGTGCCAGTAGTACGGGACCGGTCTCCGAGCAGTACTTC.

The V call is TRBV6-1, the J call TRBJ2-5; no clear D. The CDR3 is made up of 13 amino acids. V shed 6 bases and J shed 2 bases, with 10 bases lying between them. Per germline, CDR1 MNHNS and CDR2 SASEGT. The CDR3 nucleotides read TGTGCCAGCAGGCAAGGATTACAAGAGACCCAGTACTTC. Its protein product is CASRQGLQETQYF.

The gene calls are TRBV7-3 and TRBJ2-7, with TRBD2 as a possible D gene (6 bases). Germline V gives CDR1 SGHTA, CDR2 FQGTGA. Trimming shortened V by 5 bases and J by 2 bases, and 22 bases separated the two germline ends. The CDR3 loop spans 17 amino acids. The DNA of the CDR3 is TGTGCCAGCAGCATTATGGGGCCGGGCGGGATCACCTACGAGCAGTACTTC. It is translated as CASSIMGPGGITYEQYF.

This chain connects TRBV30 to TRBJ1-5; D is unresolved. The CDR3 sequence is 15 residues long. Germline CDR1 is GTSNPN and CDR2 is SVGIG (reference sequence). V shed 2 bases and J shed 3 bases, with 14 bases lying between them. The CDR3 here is CAWSRVTGINQPQHF. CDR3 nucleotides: TGTGCCTGGAGTAGGGTGACGGGAATCAATCAGCCCCAGCATTTT.

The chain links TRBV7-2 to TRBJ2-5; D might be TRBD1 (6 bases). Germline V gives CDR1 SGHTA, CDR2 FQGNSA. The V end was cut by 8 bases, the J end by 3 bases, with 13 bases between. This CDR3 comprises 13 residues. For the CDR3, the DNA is TGTGCCAGCGTCCTACAGGGTAAAGAGACCCAGTACTTC. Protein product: CASVLQGKETQYF.

CDR3 loop: CATSNEREAQETQYF. CDR3 bases: TGTGCCACCAGCAACGAGCGGGAGGCCCAAGAGACCCAGTACTTC. This chain connects TRBV15 to TRBJ2-5; 9 bases fit TRBD2. Per germline, CDR1 LNHNV and CDR2 YYDKDF (reference sequence). CDR3 size: 15 residues. The V segment lost 4 bases and the J segment 1 base; nucleotides outside the gene matches: 4.

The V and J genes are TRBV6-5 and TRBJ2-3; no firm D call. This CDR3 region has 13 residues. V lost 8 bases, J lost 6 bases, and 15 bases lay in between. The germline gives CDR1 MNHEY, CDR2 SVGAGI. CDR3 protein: CASGPPIRDTQYF. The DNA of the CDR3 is TGTGCCAGCGGTCCCCCTATAAGGGATACGCAGTATTTT.

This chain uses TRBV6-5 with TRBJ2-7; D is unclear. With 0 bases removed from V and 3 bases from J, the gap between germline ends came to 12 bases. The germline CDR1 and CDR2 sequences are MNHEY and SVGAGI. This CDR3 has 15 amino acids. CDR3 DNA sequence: TGTGCCAGCAGTTACTCCCAACTAACGGGCTACGAGCAGTACTTC. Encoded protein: CASSYSQLTGYEQYF.

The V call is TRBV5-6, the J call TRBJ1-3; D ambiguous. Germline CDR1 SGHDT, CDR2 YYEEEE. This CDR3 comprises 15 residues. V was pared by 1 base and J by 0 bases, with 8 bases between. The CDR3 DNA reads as TGTGCCAGCAGCTTGAAGGGCCTCTCTGGAAACACCATATATTTT. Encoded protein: CASSLKGLSGNTIYF.

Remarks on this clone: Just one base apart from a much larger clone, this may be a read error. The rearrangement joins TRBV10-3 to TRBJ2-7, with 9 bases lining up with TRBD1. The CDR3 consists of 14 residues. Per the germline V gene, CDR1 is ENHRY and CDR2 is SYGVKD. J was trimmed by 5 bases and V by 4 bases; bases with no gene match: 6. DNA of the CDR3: TGTGCCATCAGTGGGGGGACAGGGCCCCACGAGCAGTACTTC. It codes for CAISGGTGPHEQYF.

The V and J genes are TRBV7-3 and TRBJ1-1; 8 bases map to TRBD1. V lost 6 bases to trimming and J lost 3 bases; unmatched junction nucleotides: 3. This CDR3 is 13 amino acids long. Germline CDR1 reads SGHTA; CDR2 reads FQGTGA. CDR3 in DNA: TGTGCCAGCAGTACGACAGGGGACACTGAAGCTTTCTTT. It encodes CASSTTGDTEAFF.